Below, 21 T cell receptor beta chains from the same sample are listed, as sequenced in a study of T cell repertoires in cytomegalovirus infection (dated by TCRdb to between 2018 and 2021). The sample was run on an Illumina HiSeq 1500. TCRdb handled the public reads itself, with Q25 trimming in fastp and clone calling in MiXCR, and kept productive beta chains. Rows with one shared CDR3 protein collapse into an entry with the most common genes and DNA. This sample is represented by about 600,000 distinct CDR3 sequences; 20% to 30% of them were singletons. The ten largest account for around 8% of the sample. Sequencing was carried out using CD8+ T cells from PBMCs. The receptors were sampled from a human donor in good health (CMV status not recorded). Some clones in this sample may be carry-over from other donors' samples.

A few counts support this clonotype. The genes are TRBV15 and TRBJ1-1; no clear D gene. This CDR3 spans 13 amino acids. V lost 4 bases, J lost 0 bases, and 6 bases lay in between. Germline-derived CDR1 and CDR2 are LNHNV and YYDKDF (reference sequence). CDR3 loop: CATSMRLNTEAFF. The CDR3 nucleotides are TGTGCCACCAGCATGCGGTTGAACACTGAAGCTTTCTTT.

The chain carries TRBV28 and TRBJ2-7; TRBD2 is a possible D gene (5 bases). V lost 5 bases and J 5 bases, leaving 22 bases between the germline ends. In germline, CDR1 is MDHEN, CDR2 SYDVKM. This CDR3 spans 16 amino acids. The CDR3 nucleotides read TGTGCCAGCAGTCCTCTTAACGGGGTCTTAGGCAACGAGCAGTACTTC. Its protein product is CASSPLNGVLGNEQYF. Drawing the rest from reference TRBV28 and TRBJ2-7, the complete variable domain is DVKVTQSSRYLVKRTGEKVFLECVQDMDHENMFWYRQDPGLGLRLIYFSYDVKMKEKGDIPEGYSVSREKKERFSLILESASTNQTSMYLCASSPLNGVLGNEQYFGPGTRLTVT.

A note on this clonotype: One junction end does not reproduce the germline sequence, and a read error may be involved. This chain links TRBV7-9 with TRBJ1-5; D is ambiguous. The CDR3 covers 14 residues. CDR1 and CDR2 from the germline V gene are SEHNR and FQNEAQ (reference sequence). This CDR3 reads CASSFFDSDQPQHF. Written as DNA, the CDR3 is TGTGCCAGCAGCTTTTTCGATAGCGATCAGCCCCAGCATTTT.

As concerns this clonotype: At one boundary the junction diverges from the germline segment, which might be a read error. This rearrangement joins TRBV15 to TRBJ1-4; possibly TRBD1 for D (5 bases). Germline V gives CDR1 LNHNV, CDR2 YYDKDF (reference sequence). The CDR3 runs to 17 residues. Here the CDR3 reads CASSRVPVWGTNEKLFF. CDR3 sequence (DNA): TGTGCCTCCAGCAGAGTGCCCGTCTGGGGGACTAATGAAAAACTGTTTTTT.

This clonotype occurred a few times. This chain links TRBV12-5 with TRBJ1-1; no firm D call. V was clipped by 0 bases and J by 5 bases, with 7 bases between them. CDR1 is LGHNT and CDR2 is FRNRAP in the germline V gene. The CDR3 loop spans 13 amino acids. The CDR3 sequence is CASGLVLGTEAFF. DNA of the CDR3: TGTGCTAGTGGTTTGGTACTGGGGACTGAAGCTTTCTTT.

This chain's CDR3 is CSGGQDLNTEAFF. As DNA, the CDR3 is TGCAGTGGGGGACAGGATTTGAACACTGAAGCTTTCTTT. The chain employs TRBV20-1 and TRBJ1-1; TRBD1 agrees at 8 bases. The CDR3 is made up of 13 amino acids. Looked up from germline, CDR1 is DFQATT and CDR2 is SNEGSKA (reference sequence). Losses at the gene ends were 7 bases for V and 0 bases for J; bases not matched to a gene: 4.

J is TRBJ2-7 and V is TRBV27; a possible D gene is TRBD1 (6 bases). V was shortened by 5 bases and J by 0 bases, with 14 bases between the two germline ends. The CDR3 is 15 residues long. Germline V gene data show CDR1 as MNHEY and CDR2 as SMNVEV (reference sequence). The CDR3 DNA is TGTGCCAGCAGTACACAGGGCCCAAGCTCCTACGAGCAGTACTTC. This encodes CASSTQGPSSYEQYF.

The chain employs TRBV20-1 and TRBJ1-3, with D tentatively TRBD1 (6 bases). V lost 3 bases and J lost 13, with 22 bases in between. The CDR3 sequence is 14 residues long. Germline loops: CDR1 DFQATT, CDR2 SNEGSKA (reference sequence). The CDR3 region is CSASGSRGRHLIYF. CDR3 DNA: TGCAGTGCTAGCGGTTCAAGGGGGAGACACCTTATATATTTT.

This chain joins TRBV6-1 and TRBJ1-2, with 7 bases that match TRBD1. There are 14 residues in the CDR3. V trimming: 6 bases; J trimming: 4 bases; junction bases outside the gene matches: 8. Germline V gene sequence: CDR1 MNHNS, CDR2 SASEGT. CDR3 sequence reads: CASRRRYRGYGYTF. The CDR3, as DNA: TGTGCCAGCAGACGCCGCTACAGGGGCTATGGCTACACCTTC.

This chain joins TRBV27 and TRBJ2-3, with D perhaps assigned TRBD1 or TRBD2 (5 bases each). Germline assignment: CDR1 MNHEY and CDR2 SMNVEV (reference sequence). Trimming pared 3 bases from V and 5 bases from J, leaving 15 bases between. The CDR3 is 15 amino acids. Here the CDR3 DNA reads TGTGCCAGCAGTTTCCTCGGGACGGGCGAAGATACGCAGTATTTT. Amino acids: CASSFLGTGEDTQYF.

This clonotype was recorded at least ten times. This sequence joins TRBV7-2 and TRBJ1-5; D ambiguous. Looked up from germline, CDR1 is SGHTA and CDR2 is FQGNSA. The germline V and J ends were trimmed by 1 base and 7 bases, with 11 bases remaining between them. There are 14 residues in the CDR3. The DNA for the CDR3 is TGTGCCAGCAGCTTAGGATTAGGGTTGCAGCCCCAGCATTTT. Encoded protein: CASSLGLGLQPQHF.

This chain connects TRBV29-1 to TRBJ1-1; D call uncertain. Looked up from germline, CDR1 is SQVTM and CDR2 is ANQGSEA. V gave up 0 bases and J gave up 1 base, with 15 bases separating them. This CDR3 has 16 amino acids. CDR3 bases: TGCAGCGTTGAAGATCCCGACTTAGAGGGGAACACTGAAGCTTTCTTT. Amino acids: CSVEDPDLEGNTEAFF.

CDR3 bases: TGTGCCACCAGCAGAGATAACACCATATATTTT. Protein: CATSRDNTIYF. The V gene is TRBV15, the J gene TRBJ1-3; unclear D gene. Trimming left V 0 bases short and J 7 bases short, with 1 base between. The CDR3 covers 11 residues. Germline V gene sequence: CDR1 LNHNV, CDR2 YYDKDF (reference sequence).

The CDR3 loop is CSVGDRASYNEQFF. CDR3 DNA sequence: TGCAGCGTTGGTGACAGAGCGTCCTACAATGAGCAGTTCTTC. The V gene is TRBV29-1, the J gene TRBJ2-1; TRBD1 is a possible D gene (5 bases). V lost 4 bases and J lost 1, with 11 bases in between. This CDR3 contains 14 residues. Germline assignment: CDR1 SQVTM and CDR2 ANQGSEA.

The rearrangement links TRBV25-1 to TRBJ2-2, with 8 positions matching TRBD1. The germline CDR1 and CDR2 sequences are MGHDK and SYGVNS. The CDR3 contains 15 residues. The trim removed 3 bases at V and 5 bases at J, leaving 5 bases unmatched. CDR3 residues: CASSDGDRGTGELFF. DNA of the CDR3: TGTGCCAGCAGTGATGGAGACAGGGGTACCGGGGAGCTGTTTTTT.

The table lists this clonotype with a few counts. The junction differs from germline at one of its ends, possibly a read error. The chain uses TRBV2 and TRBJ2-3, with 10 nucleotides matching TRBD2. CDR1 and CDR2 (germline): SNHLY, FYNNEI. The CDR3 is 15 amino acids. In DNA form, the CDR3 reads TGTGCCAGCACTGAAGGGACTAGCGACACAGATACGCAGTATTTT. Translation gives CASTEGTSDTDTQYF. The whole variable domain, remainder taken from reference TRBV2 and TRBJ2-3, is EPEVTQTPSHQVTQMGQEVILRCVPISNHLYFYWYRQILGQKVEFLVSFYNNEISEKSEIFDDQFSVERPDGSNFTLKIRSTKLEDSAMYFCASTEGTSDTDTQYFGPGTRLTVL.

The chain joins TRBV6-6 to TRBJ1-1, with TRBD1 identical over 9 bases. The CDR3 totals 16 residues. The J segment lost 0 bases and the V segment lost 2 bases, leaving 4 bases of the junction unmatched. Looked up from germline, CDR1 is MNHNY and CDR2 is SVGAGI (reference sequence). The CDR3: CASSYGTGGLNTEAFF. For the CDR3, the DNA is TGTGCCAGCAGTTACGGAACAGGGGGCCTGAACACTGAAGCTTTCTTT.

Many counts were recorded for this clonotype. This sequence joins TRBV7-9 and TRBJ1-1; no firm D call. CDR1 and CDR2 (germline): SEHNR, FQNEAQ (reference sequence). The V gene lost 3 bases and the J gene lost 3 bases, with 11 bases spanning the gap. This CDR3 has 14 amino acids. DNA for the CDR3: TGTGCCAGCAGCTTGAAAGGACGGGACACTGAAGCTTTCTTT. It translates to CASSLKGRDTEAFF.

In its sample, this clonotype was seen a few times. The chain joins TRBV11-3 to TRBJ2-1, with D maybe TRBD1 (5 bases). Trimming stripped 2 bases from V and 1 base from J, with 12 bases between. The V gene's germline CDR1 is SGHNT and CDR2 YENEEA. This CDR3 is built from 16 residues. The CDR3: CASSLQGQGSYNEQFF. The CDR3 bases are TGTGCCAGCAGCTTACAAGGACAAGGATCCTACAATGAGCAGTTCTTC.

The CDR3 DNA sequence: TGCAGTGCTAGAGTAACGCGGTATGGCTACACCTTC. This gives the protein CSARVTRYGYTF. V and J are TRBV20-1 and TRBJ1-2; D uncertain. The CDR3 spans 12 residues. Germline V gives CDR1 DFQATT, CDR2 SNEGSKA (reference sequence). Trimming cost V 1 base and J 5 bases, with 8 bases left between them.

This clonotype has more than one count but fewer than ten. The V call is TRBV12-3 or TRBV12-4, the J call TRBJ1-5, with D uncertain. Trimming pared 1 base from V and 0 bases from J, leaving 7 bases between. The CDR3 loop spans 15 amino acids. CDR3 in amino acids: CASSLGRHSNQPQHF. The DNA for the CDR3 is TGTGCCAGCAGTTTAGGCCGCCATAGCAATCAGCCCCAGCATTTT.